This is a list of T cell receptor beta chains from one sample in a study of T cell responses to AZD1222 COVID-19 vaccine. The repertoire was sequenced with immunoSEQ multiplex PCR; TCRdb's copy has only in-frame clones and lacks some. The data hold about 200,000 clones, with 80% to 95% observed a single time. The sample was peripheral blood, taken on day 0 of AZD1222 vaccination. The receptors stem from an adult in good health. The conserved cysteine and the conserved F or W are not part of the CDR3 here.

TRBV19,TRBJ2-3,ASGTGTGDTDTQY
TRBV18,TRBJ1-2,ASSTRDDYGYT
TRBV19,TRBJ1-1,ASATQGASTEAF
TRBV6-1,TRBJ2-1,ASSALPGTSGGAGYNEQF
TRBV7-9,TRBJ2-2,ATPAGDQGELF
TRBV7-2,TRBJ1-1,ASSSRGTIEAF
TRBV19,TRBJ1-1,ASSIGIRGGNTEAF
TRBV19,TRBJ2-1,ASSSASGGDNEQF
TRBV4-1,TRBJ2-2,ASSQLSGPNTGELF
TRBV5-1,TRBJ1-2,ASSLGPSTGPNYGYT
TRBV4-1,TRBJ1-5,ASSLSGVGQPQH
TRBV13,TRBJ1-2,ASSGRPGTNSNYGYT
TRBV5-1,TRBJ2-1,ASSKASGVYNEQF
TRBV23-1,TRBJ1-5,ASSQSARHQPQH
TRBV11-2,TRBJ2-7,ASSLAGAGSGFSYEQY
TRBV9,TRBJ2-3,ASSVGLTDTQY
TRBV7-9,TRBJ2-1,ASSLTGGQNNEQF
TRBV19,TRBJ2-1,ASSRGAGGLDEQF
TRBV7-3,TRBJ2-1,ASSLTGGNEQF
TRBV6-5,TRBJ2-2,ASWTGYTGELF
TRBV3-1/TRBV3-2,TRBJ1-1,ASSPLHGTEAF
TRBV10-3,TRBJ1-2,ATRDRGGIGGYT
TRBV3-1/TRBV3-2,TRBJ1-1,ASSREGRTEAF
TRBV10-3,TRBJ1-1,AISESAGVTEAF
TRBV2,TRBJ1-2,ASNRGQGSGYT
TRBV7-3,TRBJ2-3,ASSLKAGTVPDTQY
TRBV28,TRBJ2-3,ASRGSLGGTDTQY
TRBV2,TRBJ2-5,ASSDTQGAQTQY
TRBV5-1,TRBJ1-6,ATRIAPGQLPLH
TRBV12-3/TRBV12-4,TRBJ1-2,ASSSGQSPT
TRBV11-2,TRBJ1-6,ASSSAGTANSPLH
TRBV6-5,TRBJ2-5,ASSSPSTSGVETQY
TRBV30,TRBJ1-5,AWSEGSTVEFPQH
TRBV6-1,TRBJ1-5,ASSEGGDSYQPQH
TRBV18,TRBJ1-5,ASSGGRQNQPQH
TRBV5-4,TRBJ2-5,ASSSGTAQETQY
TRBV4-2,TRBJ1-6,ASSPSTPDSLYSPLH
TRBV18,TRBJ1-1,ASSPDQGGTEAF
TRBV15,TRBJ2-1,ATSTSRAGVAF
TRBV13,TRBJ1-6,ASSSGDRVSPLH
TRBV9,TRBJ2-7,ASSASGTVPTYEQY
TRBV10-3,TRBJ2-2,AIRIVDRGDTGELF
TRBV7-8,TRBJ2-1,ASSLAPMQTRGF
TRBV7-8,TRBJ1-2,ASSLGDRSYGYT
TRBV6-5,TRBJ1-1,ASSYSSLRVEAF
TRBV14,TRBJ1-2,ASSQDSRQGHGYT
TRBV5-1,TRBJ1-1,ASSALAGQVTEAF
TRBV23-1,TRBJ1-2,ASSHYSKTGGYT
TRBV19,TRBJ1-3,ASRKITGRFGNTIY
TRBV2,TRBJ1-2,ASSETRVGYGYT
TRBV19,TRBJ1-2,ASRGTGLNYGYT
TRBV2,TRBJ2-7,ASSGGSYEQY
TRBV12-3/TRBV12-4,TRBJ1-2,ASSLNPLSYT
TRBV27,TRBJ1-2,ASRASGQAFYGYT
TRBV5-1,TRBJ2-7,ASSLERGRNEQY